The rows below give T cell receptor beta chains drawn from one sample of a study of beta chain features in type 1 diabetes. This table comes from immunoSEQ multiplex PCR, and its TCRdb copy is limited to in-frame clones, with some not included. Among 250,000 to 350,000 clones, about 13% were seen once, and the ten largest hold over 0.015%. Material: naive CD4+ T cells from blood. All receptors derive from a man younger than 45 with type 1 diabetes. The CDR3 runs from the conserved cysteine through the conserved F or W. Each record gives: J gene, D gene, clone size, V gene, CDR3 protein, CDR3 DNA. D genes are given only for firm matches. Not every row has a clone size; where given, it reads once, few, many or a size class.

>TRBJ2-7|TRBD1|few|TRBV15
CATSSRQGPYEQYF
TGTGCCACCAGCTCTCGACAGGGTCCCTACGAGCAGTACTTC
>TRBJ2-1|TRBD1|.|TRBV5-1
CASSPTGGSYNEQFF
TGCGCCAGCAGCCCGACAGGGGGATCCTACAATGAGCAGTTCTTC
>TRBJ1-2|.|.|TRBV6-5
CASSYYGGDGYTF
TGTGCCAGCAGTTACTATGGGGGGGATGGCTACACCTTC
>TRBJ2-3|.|.|TRBV7-2
CASSLAPGWSTDTQYF
TGTGCCAGCAGCTTAGCTCCAGGGTGGAGTACAGATACGCAGTATTTT
>TRBJ2-1|TRBD2|few|TRBV28
CALTSGIYNEQFF
TGTGCCCTGACTAGCGGGATTTACAATGAGCAGTTCTTC
>TRBJ1-4|TRBD1|.|TRBV15
CATSWTGGTNEKLFF
TGTGCCACCAGCTGGACAGGGGGTACTAATGAAAAACTGTTTTTT
>TRBJ2-1|.|.|TRBV15
CATSRTGLAASYNEQFF
TGTGCCACCAGCAGGACCGGACTGGCAGCCTCCTACAATGAGCAGTTCTTC
>TRBJ2-7|TRBD2|.|TRBV7-9
CASSFQGTSGTGPYF
TGTGCCAGCAGCTTCCAGGGGACTAGCGGGACCGGACCCTACTTC
>TRBJ1-2|TRBD1|.|TRBV5-1
CASSLWTGSTIYGYTF
TGCGCCAGCAGCTTGTGGACAGGGTCGACGATCTATGGCTACACCTTC
>TRBJ1-1|.|.|TRBV5-1
CASSLLTASSNTEAFF
TGCGCCAGCAGCTTGTTGACAGCTTCCTCCAACACTGAAGCTTTCTTT
>TRBJ1-2|.|.|TRBV2
CASSDGSYGYTF
TGTGCCAGCAGTGACGGGAGCTATGGCTACACCTTC
>TRBJ2-2|.|.|TRBV7-2
CASSLGIVNGELFF
TGTGCCAGCAGCCTCGGTATAGTGAACGGGGAGCTGTTTTTT